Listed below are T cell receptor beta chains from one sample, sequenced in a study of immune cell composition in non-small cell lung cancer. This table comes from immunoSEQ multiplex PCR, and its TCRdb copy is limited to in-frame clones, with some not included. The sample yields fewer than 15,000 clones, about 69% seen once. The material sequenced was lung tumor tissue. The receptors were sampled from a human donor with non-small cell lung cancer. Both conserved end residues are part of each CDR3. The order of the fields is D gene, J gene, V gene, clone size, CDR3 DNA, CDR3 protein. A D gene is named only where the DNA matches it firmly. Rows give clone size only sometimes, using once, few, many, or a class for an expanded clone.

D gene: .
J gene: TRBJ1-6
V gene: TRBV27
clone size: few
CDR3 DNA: TGTGCCAGCAGTTTATCTCTCGCAGGGGAATCTTCACCCCTCCACTTT
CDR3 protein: CASSLSLAGESSPLHF

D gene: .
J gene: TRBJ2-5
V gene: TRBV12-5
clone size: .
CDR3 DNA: TGTGCTAGTGGTTTATGGGGAGGAGAGACCCAGTACTTC
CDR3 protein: CASGLWGGETQYF

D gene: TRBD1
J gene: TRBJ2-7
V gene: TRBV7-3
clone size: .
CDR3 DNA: TGTGCCAGCAGCCCAGGGACAGGCAGGACCTACGAGCAGTACTTC
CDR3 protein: CASSPGTGRTYEQYF

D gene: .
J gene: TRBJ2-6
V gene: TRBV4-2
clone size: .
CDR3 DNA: TGTGCCAGCAGCCGACAAACAGGGTCTGGGGCCAACGTCCTGACTTTC
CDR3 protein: CASSRQTGSGANVLTF

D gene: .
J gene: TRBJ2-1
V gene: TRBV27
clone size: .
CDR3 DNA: TGTGCCAGCAGTTTGGGCAGGTACAATGAGCAGTTCTTC
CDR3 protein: CASSLGRYNEQFF

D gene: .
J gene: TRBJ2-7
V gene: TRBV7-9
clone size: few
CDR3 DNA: TGTGCCAGCAGCCGCAGTTCCTACGAGCAGTACTTC
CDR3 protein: CASSRSSYEQYF

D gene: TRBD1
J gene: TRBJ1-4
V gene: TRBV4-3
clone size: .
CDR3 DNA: TGCGCCAGCAGCCAACTGACAGGGAGCCTCGAAAAACTGTTTTTT
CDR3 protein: CASSQLTGSLEKLFF

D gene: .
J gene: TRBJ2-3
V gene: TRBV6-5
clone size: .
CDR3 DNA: TGTGCCAGCAGTTCCTGGGTTGGGGGGGCGGCAGGTACGCAGTATTTT
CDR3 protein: CASSSWVGGAAGTQYF

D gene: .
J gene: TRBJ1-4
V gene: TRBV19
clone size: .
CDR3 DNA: TGTGCCAGTAGTACACAGCCTACAACTAATGAAAAACTGTTTTTT
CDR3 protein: CASSTQPTTNEKLFF

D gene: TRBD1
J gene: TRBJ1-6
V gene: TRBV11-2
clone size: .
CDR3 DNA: TGTGCCAGCAGCTTTCTACCGGGACAGTCAAATTCACCCCTCCACTTT
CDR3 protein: CASSFLPGQSNSPLHF

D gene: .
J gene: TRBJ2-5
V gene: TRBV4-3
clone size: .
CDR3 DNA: TGCGCCAGCAGCCAAGATCTTGGCGGATTCCAAGAGACCCAGTACTTC
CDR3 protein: CASSQDLGGFQETQYF

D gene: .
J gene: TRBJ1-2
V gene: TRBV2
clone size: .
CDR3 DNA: TGTGCCAGCACCCCGGACGGGGGTTTTTATGGCTACACCTTC
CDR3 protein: CASTPDGGFYGYTF

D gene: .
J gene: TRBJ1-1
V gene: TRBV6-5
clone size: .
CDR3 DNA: TGTGCCAGCGGGCAGGCAACTGAAGCTTTCTTT
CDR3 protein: CASGQATEAFF

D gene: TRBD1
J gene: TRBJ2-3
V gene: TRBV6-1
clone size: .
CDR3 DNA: TGTGCCAGCAGTGAAAGGGGCAGGGGGGATACGCAGTATTTT
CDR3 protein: CASSERGRGDTQYF

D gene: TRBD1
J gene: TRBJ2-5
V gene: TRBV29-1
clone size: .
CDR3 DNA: TGCAGCGGTAAAGGGACAGTTGATCAAGAGACCCAGTACTTC
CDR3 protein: CSGKGTVDQETQYF

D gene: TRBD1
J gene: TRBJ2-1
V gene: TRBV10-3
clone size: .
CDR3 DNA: TGTGCCAGCGGACAGGCCCCCTACAATGAGCAGTTCTTC
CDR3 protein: CASGQAPYNEQFF

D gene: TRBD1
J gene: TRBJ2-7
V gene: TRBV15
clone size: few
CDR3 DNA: TGTGCCACCAGCAGATCGGGTGGACAGGGCGGCTCCTACGAGCAGTACTTC
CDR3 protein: CATSRSGGQGGSYEQYF

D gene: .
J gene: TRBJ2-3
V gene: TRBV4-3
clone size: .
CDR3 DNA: TGCGCCAGCAGCCAAGACCTCCAGGCCTTCGCCACAGATACGCAGTATTTT
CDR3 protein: CASSQDLQAFATDTQYF

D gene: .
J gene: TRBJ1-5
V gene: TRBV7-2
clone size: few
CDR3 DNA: TGTGCCAGCAGCTTCTACGTGGGCAATCAGCCCCAGCATTTT
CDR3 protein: CASSFYVGNQPQHF

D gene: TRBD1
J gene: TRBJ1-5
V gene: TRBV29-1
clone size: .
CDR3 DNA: TGCAGCATCCAAAACAGGGGCCCGAATCAGCCCCAGCATTTT
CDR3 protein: CSIQNRGPNQPQHF

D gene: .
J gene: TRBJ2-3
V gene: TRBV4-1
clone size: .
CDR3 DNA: TGCGCCAGCAGCCAAACTTATGCGAGAGAAGATACGCAGTATTTT
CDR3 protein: CASSQTYAREDTQYF

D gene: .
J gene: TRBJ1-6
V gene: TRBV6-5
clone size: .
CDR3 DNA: TGTGCCAGCGGTAGAGGGCGCTCCTATAATTCACCCCTCCACTTT
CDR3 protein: CASGRGRSYNSPLHF

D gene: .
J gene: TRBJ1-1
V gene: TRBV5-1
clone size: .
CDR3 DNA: TGCGCCAGCAGCCCCTATGGGGGAGGGGTGAACACTGAAGCTTTCTTT
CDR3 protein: CASSPYGGGVNTEAFF

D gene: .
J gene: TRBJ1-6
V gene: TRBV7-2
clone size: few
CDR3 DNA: TGTGCCAGCAGCTTAGATAGCACCCTCCACTTT
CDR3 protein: CASSLDSTLHF

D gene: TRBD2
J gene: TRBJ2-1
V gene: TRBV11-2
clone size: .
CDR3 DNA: TGTGCCAGCAGCCCTGATAGCGGGGGCCTCAATGAGCAGTTCTTC
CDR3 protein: CASSPDSGGLNEQFF

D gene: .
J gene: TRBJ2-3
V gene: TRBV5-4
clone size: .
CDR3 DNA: TGTGCCAGCAGCTTGGATACAGGCACAGATACGCAGTATTTT
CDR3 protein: CASSLDTGTDTQYF

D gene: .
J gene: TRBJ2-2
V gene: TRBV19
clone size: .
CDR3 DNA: TGTGCCAGTAGTATACGGATCGCGGGATTAGGCGGGGAGCTGTTTTTT
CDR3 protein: CASSIRIAGLGGELFF

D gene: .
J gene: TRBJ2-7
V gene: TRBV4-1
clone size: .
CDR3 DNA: TGCGCCAGCAGCCATGACAGGCGGTGGGAGCAGTACTTC
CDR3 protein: CASSHDRRWEQYF

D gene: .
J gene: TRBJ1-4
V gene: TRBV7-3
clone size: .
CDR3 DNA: TGTGCCAGCAGCTTAAGCGGGGGATTAAGTGAAAAACTGTTTTTT
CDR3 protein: CASSLSGGLSEKLFF

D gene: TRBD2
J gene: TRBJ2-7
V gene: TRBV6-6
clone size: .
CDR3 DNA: TGTGCCAGCAGTCCTCGACTAGCGGGGCACGAGCAGTACTTC
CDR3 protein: CASSPRLAGHEQYF

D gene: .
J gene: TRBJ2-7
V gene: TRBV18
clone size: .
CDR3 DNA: TGTGCCAGCTCACCCATGACAGGCCCCGAGGGCGAGCAGTACTTC
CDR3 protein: CASSPMTGPEGEQYF

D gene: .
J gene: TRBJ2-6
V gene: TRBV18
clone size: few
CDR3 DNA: TGTGCCAGCTCACCAATTACTGGGGCGGCAGGGGCCAACGTCCTGACTTTC
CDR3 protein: CASSPITGAAGANVLTF

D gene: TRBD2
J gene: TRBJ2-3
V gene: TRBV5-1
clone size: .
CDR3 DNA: TGCGCCAGCCTACGGGGGGGTAGCACAGATACGCAGTATTTT
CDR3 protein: CASLRGGSTDTQYF

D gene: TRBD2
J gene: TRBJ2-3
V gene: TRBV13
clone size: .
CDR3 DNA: TGTGCCAGCAGCTTAGAGGCGTTTAGCGGGGTTAGCACAGATACGCAGTATTTT
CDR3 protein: CASSLEAFSGVSTDTQYF

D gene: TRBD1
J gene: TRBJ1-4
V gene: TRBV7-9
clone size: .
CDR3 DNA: TGTGCCAGCAGCTTATGGACAGGGGGCTCCCTCGGGGATGAAAAACTGTTTTTT
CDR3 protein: CASSLWTGGSLGDEKLFF

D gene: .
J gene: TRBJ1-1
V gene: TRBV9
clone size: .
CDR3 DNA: TGTGCCAGCAGCGTAGGGCAGGGGCTTTCTCAGACTGAAGCTTTCTTT
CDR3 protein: CASSVGQGLSQTEAFF

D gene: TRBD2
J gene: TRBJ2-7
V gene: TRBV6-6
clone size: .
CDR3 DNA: TGTGCCAGCAGGGGCACGGGGGGGACAACCTACGAGCAGTACTTC
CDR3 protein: CASRGTGGTTYEQYF

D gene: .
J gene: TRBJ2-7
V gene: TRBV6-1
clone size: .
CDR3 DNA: TGTGCCAGCCCCGACATCTACGAGCAGTACTTC
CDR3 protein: CASPDIYEQYF

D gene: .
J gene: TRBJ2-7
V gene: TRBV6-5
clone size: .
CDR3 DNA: TGTGCCAGCAGTTTCGACAGATCCTACGAGCAGTACTTC
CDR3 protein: CASSFDRSYEQYF

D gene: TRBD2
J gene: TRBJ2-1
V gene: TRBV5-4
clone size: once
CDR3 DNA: TGTGCCAGCAGCCGTAGCGGGGGGGCTGAGAATGAGCAGTTCTTC
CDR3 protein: CASSRSGGAENEQFF

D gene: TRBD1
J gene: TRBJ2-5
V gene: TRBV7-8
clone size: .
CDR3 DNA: TGTGCCAGCAGTTCGGGACAGAACCAAGAGACCCAGTACTTC
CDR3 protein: CASSSGQNQETQYF

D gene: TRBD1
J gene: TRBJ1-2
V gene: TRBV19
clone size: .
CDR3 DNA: TGTGCCAGTAGTCCGACAGGGGGCTTCGCTTATTATGGCTACACCTTC
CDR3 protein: CASSPTGGFAYYGYTF

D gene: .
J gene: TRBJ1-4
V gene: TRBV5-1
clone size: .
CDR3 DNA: TGCGCCAGCAGCTTGTACGGGACTAATGAAAAACTGTTTTTT
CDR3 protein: CASSLYGTNEKLFF

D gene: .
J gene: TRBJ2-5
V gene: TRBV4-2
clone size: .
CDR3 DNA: TGTGCCAGCAGCCAAGAGTGGGGAGAAGAGACCCAGTACTTC
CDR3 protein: CASSQEWGEETQYF

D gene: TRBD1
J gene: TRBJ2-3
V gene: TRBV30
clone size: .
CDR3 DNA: TGTGCCTGGAGTAGGTCGGGACAGGGGTCAGATACGCAGTATTTT
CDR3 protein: CAWSRSGQGSDTQYF

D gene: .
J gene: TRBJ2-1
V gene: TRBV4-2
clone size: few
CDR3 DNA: TGTGCCAGCAGCCAATTCAGCCGCGGGGAAGTTGGCTACAATGAGCAGTTCTTC
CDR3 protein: CASSQFSRGEVGYNEQFF

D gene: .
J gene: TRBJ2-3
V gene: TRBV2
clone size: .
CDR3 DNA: TGTGCCAGCAGGAGGACACCTAGCACAGATACGCAGTATTTT
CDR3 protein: CASRRTPSTDTQYF

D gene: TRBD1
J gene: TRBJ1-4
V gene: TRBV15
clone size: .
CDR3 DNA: TGTGCCTCCTCCGGGACAGGGAATCGCGCCTTTAATGAAAAACTGTTTTTT
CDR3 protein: CASSGTGNRAFNEKLFF

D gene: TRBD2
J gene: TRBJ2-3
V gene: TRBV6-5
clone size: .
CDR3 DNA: TGTGCCAGCAGTCTTAGCGGGACTAGCACAGATACGCAGTATTTT
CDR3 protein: CASSLSGTSTDTQYF

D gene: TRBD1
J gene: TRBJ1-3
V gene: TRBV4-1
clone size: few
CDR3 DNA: TGCGCCAGCAGCTTGGGACAGGGGATTGGCGTAGACACCATATATTTT
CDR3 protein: CASSLGQGIGVDTIYF

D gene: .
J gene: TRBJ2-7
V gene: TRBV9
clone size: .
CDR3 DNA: TGTGCCAGCAGCGTAGGAGGGGGGGATTTCTACGAGCAGTACTTC
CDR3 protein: CASSVGGGDFYEQYF

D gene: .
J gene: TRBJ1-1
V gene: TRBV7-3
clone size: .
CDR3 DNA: TGTGCCAGCAGCTTAGGAAGGGAGGAGGACACTGAAGCTTTCTTT
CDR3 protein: CASSLGREEDTEAFF

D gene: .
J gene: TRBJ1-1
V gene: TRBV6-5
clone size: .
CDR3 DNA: TGTGCCAGCAGTAAGTTTCAGGGCAGGACTGAAGCTTTCTTT
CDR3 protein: CASSKFQGRTEAFF

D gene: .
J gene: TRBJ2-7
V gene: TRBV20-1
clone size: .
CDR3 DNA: TGCAGTGCTAGTGGGGCAGGCGAGCAGTACTTC
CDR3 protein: CSASGAGEQYF

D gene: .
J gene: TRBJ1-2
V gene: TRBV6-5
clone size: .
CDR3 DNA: TGTGCCAGCAGTTGGGGGCGAAGGAGGGGCTACACCTTC
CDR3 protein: CASSWGRRRGYTF

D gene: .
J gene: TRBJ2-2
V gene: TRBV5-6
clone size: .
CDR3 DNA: TGTGCCAGCAGCTTGGGCAGGGCCTCGGAGCTGTTTTTT
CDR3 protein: CASSLGRASELFF

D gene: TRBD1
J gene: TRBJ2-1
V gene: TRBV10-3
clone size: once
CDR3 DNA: TGTGCCATCAGTGAGCGGACAGGGGCGGTCAATGAGCAGTTCTTC
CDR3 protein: CAISERTGAVNEQFF

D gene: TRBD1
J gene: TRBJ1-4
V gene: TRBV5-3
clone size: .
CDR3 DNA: TGTGCCAGAAGACTCACAGGGGGGGAAAAACTGTTTTTT
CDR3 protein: CARRLTGGEKLFF

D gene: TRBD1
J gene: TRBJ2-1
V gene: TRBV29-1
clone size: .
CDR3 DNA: TGCAGCGTTGGAGGGACAGGGGTAGATTACAATGAGCAGTTCTTC
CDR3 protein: CSVGGTGVDYNEQFF

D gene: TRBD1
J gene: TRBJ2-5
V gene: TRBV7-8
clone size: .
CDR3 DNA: TGTGCCAGCAAGAAAGGACAGGGCGGTAGGGACCAGTACTTC
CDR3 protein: CASKKGQGGRDQYF